This T cell receptor beta chain was observed in a study of blood T cell repertoires in COVID-19. Authors' data handling: Amplification from reference gene primers served as the basis for estimated nucleated cell counts. Method: immunoSEQ multiplex PCR; TCRdb's copy keeps in-frame clones and lacks some. The D gene and trimming were derived from the DNA, and the V and J assignments and clone size from that table. The repertoire includes about 350,000 clones, approximately 87% of them detected once, and 6% to 7% sits in the top ten. V gave up 2 bases and J gave up 3 bases; unmatched junction bases: 2. Germline V CDR1 and CDR2: MNHEY, SVGAGI. The length of the CDR3 is 14 residues.

The chain couples TRBV6-5 to TRBJ1-1; the match to TRBD1 covers 8 bases. This clonotype was sampled from a woman aged 50 to 60 with COVID-19, enrolled during active disease. The sequenced sample consisted of peripheral blood. CDR3 in amino acids: CASSYDRGHTEAFF. In DNA, the CDR3 is TGTGCCAGCAGTTACGACAGGGGACACACTGAAGCTTTCTTT.